The entry that follows covers one T cell receptor (beta chain) sequence. These data come from a study of blood T cell repertoires in COVID-19. About the study: Both acute and convalescent COVID-19 samples were obtained from the United States, Italy and Spain. In each case, the material was cDNA or gDNA derived from T cells, B-cell-depleted T cells, or PBMCs.

Germline-derived CDR1 and CDR2 are MDHEN and SYDVKM. V dropped 3 bases and J dropped 4; count of bases not matched to a gene: 7. CDR3 size: 16 residues. Sequenced by immunoSEQ multiplex PCR; TCRdb stores in-frame clones only, minus some. In the table there are some 270,000 clones, around 89% of which are singletons. The chain carries TRBV28 and TRBJ2-3; 10 bases align to TRBD2. This TCR came from a man aged 30-40 years with acute or convalescent COVID-19. Sequencing used peripheral blood. CDR3 nucleotide sequence: TGTGCCAGCAGTTTCAGAGCGGGAGGGCCGGCAGATACGCAGTATTTT. Its translation: CASSFRAGGPADTQYF.